This T cell receptor (beta chain) is from a study of shared clonotypes between healthy human individuals. Across the study: There were three CD4 naive, three CD4 memory, two CD8 naive and one CD8 memory plates per donor.

Free of recent acute infections or vaccinations, the donors were healthy HIV-negative adults. This was a deep-level run. A 200 ng quantity of DNA, about 30,000 T cell genomes, went into the sorted-subset replicate PCRs. Profiling relied on immunoSEQ multiplex PCR, and the TCRdb table lists in-frame clones only, not all of them. The data hold about 2.3 million clones, with approximately 93% observed a single time. The sample was naive CD4+ T cells from PBMCs. Subset indicated: CD45RA+ positively selected. This clonotype was sampled from a man between 18 and 35 years old in good health. Some clones in this sample may be carry-over from other donors' samples.

CDR3 in DNA: TGTGCCAGCTCTGTAAAGGGGGACGAGCAGTACTTC. Its translation: CASSVKGDEQYF. The rearrangement links TRBV18 to TRBJ2-7, with D possibly TRBD1 on 6 matching bases. There are 12 residues in the CDR3. Germline CDR1 is KGHSH and CDR2 is LQKENI. Deletions cut 6 bases from V and 5 bases from J, with 11 bases between.